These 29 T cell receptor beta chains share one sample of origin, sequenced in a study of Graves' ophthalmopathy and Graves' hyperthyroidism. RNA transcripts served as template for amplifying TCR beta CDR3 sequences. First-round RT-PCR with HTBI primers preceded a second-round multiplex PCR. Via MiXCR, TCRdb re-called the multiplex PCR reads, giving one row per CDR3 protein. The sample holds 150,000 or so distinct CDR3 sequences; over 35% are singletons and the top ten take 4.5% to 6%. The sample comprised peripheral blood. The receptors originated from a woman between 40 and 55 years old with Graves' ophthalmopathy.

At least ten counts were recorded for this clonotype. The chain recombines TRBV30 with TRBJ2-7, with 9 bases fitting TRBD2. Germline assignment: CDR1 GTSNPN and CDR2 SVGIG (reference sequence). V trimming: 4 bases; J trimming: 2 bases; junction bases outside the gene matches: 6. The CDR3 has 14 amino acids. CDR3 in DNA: TGTGCCTGGAATACCGGGACTAGCACCTACGAGCAGTACTTC. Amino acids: CAWNTGTSTYEQYF. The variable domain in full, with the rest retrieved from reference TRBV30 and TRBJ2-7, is SQTIHQWPATLVQPVGSPLSLECTVEGTSNPNLYWYRQAAGRGLQLLFYSVGIGQISSEVPQNLSASRPQDRQFILSSKKLLLSDSGFYLCAWNTGTSTYEQYFGPGTRLTVT.

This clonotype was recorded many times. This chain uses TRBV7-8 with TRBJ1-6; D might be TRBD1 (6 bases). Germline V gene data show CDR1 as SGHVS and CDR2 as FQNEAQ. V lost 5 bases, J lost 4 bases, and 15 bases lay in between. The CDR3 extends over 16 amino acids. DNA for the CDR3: TGTGCCAGCAGCCCCAACAGGGTATCTTATAATTCACCCCTCCACTTT. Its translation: CASSPNRVSYNSPLHF. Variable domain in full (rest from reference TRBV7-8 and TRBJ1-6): GAGVSQSPRYKVAKRGQDVALRCDPISGHVSLFWYQQALGQGPEFLTYFQNEAQLDKSGLPSDRFFAERPEGSVSTLKIQRTQQEDSAVYLCASSPNRVSYNSPLHFGNGTRLTVT.

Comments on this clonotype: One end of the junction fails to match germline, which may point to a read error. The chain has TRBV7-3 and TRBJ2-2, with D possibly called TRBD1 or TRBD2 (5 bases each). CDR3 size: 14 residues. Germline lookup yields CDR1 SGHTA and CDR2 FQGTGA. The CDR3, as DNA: TGTGCCAGCAGCCCAATGGGGGATTTAGTGCGTTTGATTTTT. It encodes CASSPMGDLVRLIF.

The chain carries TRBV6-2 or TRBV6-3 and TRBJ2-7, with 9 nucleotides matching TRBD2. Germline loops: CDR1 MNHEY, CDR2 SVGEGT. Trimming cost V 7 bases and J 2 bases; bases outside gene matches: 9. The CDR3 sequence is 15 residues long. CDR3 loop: CASTHGGTSPYEQYF. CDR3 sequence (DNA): TGTGCCAGCACTCACGGAGGGACTAGCCCCTACGAGCAGTACTTC.

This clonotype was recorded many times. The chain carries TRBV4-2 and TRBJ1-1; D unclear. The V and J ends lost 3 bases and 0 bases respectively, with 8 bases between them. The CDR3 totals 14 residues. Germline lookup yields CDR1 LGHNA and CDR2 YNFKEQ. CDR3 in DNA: TGTGCCAGCAGCCAGGCCAGTCTGAACACTGAAGCTTTCTTT. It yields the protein CASSQASLNTEAFF.

The CDR3 here is CASSYAGRNTEAFF. CDR3 nucleotides: TGTGCCAGCAGTTACGCAGGCCGTAACACTGAAGCTTTCTTT. The chain is built from TRBV6-2 or TRBV6-3 and TRBJ1-1, with D unclear. The V end lost 2 bases, the J end lost 2 bases, and 9 bases lay between the germline ends. This CDR3 region has 14 residues. CDR1 MNHEY and CDR2 SVGEGT come from the germline V gene.

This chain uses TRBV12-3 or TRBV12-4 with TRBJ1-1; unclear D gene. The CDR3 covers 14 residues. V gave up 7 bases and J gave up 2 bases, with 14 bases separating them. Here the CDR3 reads CASTRAGINTEAFF. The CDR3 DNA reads TGTGCCAGCACTCGCGCCGGGATTAACACTGAAGCTTTCTTT.

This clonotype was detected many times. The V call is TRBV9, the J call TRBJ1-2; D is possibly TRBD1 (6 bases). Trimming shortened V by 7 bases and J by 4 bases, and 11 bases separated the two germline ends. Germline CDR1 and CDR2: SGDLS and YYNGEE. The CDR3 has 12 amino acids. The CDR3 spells CASAGGGYGYTF. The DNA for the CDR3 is TGTGCCAGCGCCGGGGGCGGCTATGGCTACACCTTC.

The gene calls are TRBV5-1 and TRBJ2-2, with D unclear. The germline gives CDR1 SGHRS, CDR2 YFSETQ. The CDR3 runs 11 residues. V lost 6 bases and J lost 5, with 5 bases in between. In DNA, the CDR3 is TGCGCCAGCACCAATACCGGGGAGCTGTTTTTT. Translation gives CASTNTGELFF.

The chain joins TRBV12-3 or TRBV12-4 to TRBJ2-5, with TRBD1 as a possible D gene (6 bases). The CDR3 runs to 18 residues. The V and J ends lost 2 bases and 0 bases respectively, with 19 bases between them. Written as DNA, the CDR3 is TGTGCCAGCAGTTTATCGCCCCGTTTCAGGGGATACCAAGAGACCCAGTACTTC. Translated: CASSLSPRFRGYQETQYF.

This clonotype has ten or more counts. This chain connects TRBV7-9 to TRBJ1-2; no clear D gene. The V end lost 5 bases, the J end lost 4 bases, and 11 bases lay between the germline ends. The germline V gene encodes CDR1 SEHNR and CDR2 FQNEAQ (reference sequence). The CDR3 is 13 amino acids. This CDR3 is CASSVEGFYGYTF. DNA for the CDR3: TGTGCCAGCAGCGTTGAGGGCTTCTATGGCTACACCTTC. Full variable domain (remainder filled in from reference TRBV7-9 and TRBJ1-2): DTGVSQNPRHKITKRGQNVTFRCDPISEHNRLYWYRQTLGQGPEFLTYFQNEAQLEKSRLLSDRFSAERPKGSFSTLEIQRTEQGDSAMYLCASSVEGFYGYTFGSGTRLTVV.

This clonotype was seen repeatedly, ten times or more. This CDR3 reads CSAILDSGYGYTF. DNA of the CDR3: TGCAGTGCTATCCTGGACAGCGGCTATGGCTACACCTTC. The chain combines TRBV20-1 with TRBJ1-2; weak D call: TRBD1 (6 bases). CDR3 length: 13 residues. Germline V lookup: CDR1 DFQATT, CDR2 SNEGSKA (reference sequence). Trimming took off 4 bases at V and 4 bases at J, with 13 bases between the two ends.

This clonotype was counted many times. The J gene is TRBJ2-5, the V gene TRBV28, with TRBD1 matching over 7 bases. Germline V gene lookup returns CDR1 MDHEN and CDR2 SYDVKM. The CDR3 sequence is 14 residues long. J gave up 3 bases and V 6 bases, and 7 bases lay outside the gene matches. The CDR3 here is CASRTGTEEETQYF. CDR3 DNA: TGTGCCAGCAGGACCGGGACAGAGGAAGAGACCCAGTACTTC.

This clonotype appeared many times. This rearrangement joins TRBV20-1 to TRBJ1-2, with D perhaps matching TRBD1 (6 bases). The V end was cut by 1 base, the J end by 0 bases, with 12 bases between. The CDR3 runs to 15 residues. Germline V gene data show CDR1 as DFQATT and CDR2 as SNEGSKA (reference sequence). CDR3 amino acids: CSARVPAGANYGYTF. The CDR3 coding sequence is TGCAGTGCTAGAGTTCCGGCAGGGGCTAACTATGGCTACACCTTC.

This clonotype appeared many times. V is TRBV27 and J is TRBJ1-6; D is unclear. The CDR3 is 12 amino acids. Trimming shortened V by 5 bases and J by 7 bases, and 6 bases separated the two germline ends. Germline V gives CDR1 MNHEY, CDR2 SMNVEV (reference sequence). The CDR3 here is CASSQRNSPLHF. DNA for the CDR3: TGTGCCAGCAGTCAGCGAAATTCACCCCTCCACTTT.

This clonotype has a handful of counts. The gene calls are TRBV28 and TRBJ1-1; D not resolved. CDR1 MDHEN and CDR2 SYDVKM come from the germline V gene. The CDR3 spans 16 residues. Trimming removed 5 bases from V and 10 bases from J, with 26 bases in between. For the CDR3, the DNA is TGTGCCAGCAGTCAAAATCCATCGACGCGGGGTAAGGTAGCTTTCTTT. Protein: CASSQNPSTRGKVAFF.

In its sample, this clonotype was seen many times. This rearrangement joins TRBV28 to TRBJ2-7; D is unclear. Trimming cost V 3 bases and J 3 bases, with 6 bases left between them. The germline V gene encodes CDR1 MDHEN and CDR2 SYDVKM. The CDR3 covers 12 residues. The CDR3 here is CASSFGDYEQYF. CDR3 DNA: TGTGCCAGCAGTTTCGGCGACTACGAGCAGTACTTC.

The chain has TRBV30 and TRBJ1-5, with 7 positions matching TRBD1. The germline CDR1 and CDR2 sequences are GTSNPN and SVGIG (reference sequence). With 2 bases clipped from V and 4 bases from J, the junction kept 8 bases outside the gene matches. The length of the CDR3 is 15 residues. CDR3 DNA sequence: TGTGCCTGGAGTCCTGGACAGGCAATGAATCAGCCCCAGCATTTT. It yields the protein CAWSPGQAMNQPQHF.

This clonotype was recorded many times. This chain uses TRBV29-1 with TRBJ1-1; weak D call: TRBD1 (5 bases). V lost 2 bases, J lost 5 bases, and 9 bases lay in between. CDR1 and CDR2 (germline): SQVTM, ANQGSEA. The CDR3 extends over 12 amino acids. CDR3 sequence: CSVEPGNTEAFF. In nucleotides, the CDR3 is TGCAGCGTTGAACCAGGGAATACTGAAGCTTTCTTT.

CDR3 sequence reads: CASRQGDNSPLHF. DNA of the CDR3: TGTGCCAGCAGGCAGGGGGATAATTCACCCCTCCACTTT. This chain joins TRBV6-2 or TRBV6-3 and TRBJ1-6; 7 bases fit TRBD1. Trimming at V came to 6 bases and at J to 5 bases, leaving 1 base not matched to a gene. CDR3 length: 13 residues. CDR1 MNHEY and CDR2 SVGEGT come from the germline V gene.

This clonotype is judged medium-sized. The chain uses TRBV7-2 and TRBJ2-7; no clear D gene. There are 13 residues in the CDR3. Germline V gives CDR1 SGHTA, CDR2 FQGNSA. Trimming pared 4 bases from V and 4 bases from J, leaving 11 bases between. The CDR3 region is CASSSPPVYEQYF. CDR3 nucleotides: TGTGCCAGCAGCTCACCCCCCGTTTACGAGCAGTACTTC. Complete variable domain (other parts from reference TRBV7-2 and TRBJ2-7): GAGVSQSPSNKVTEKGKDVELRCDPISGHTALYWYRQSLGQGLEFLIYFQGNSAPDKSGLPSDRFSAERTGGSVSTLTIQRTQQEDSAVYLCASSSPPVYEQYFGPGTRLTVT.

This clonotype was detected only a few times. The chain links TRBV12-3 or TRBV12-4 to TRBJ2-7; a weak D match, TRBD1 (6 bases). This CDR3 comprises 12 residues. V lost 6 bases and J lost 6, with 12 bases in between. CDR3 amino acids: CASRQQGGEQYF. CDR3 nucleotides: TGTGCCAGCAGGCAACAGGGCGGCGAGCAGTACTTC.

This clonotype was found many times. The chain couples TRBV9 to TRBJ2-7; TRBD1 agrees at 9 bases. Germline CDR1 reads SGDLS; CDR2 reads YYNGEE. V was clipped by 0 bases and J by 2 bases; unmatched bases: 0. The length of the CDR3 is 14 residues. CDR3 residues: CASSVGQGAYEQYF. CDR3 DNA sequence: TGTGCCAGCAGCGTAGGACAGGGGGCCTACGAGCAGTACTTC.

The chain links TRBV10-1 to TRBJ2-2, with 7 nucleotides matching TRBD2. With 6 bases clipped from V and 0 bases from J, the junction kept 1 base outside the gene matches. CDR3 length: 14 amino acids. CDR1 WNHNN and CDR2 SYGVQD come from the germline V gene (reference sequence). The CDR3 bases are TGCGCCAGCAGAGCGGGGCCGAACACCGGGGAGCTGTTTTTT. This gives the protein CASRAGPNTGELFF.

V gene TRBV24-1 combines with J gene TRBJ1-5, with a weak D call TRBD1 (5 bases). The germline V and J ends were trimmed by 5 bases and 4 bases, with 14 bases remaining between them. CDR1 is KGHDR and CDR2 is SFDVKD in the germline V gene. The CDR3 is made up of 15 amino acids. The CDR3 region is CATSGTSGPNQPQHF. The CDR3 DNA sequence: TGTGCCACCAGTGGCACCTCAGGGCCTAATCAGCCCCAGCATTTT.

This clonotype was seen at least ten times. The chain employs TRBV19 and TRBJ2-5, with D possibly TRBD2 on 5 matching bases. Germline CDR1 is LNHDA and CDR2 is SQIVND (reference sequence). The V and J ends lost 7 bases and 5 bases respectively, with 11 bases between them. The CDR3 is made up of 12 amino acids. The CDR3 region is CASMDPGETQYF. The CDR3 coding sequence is TGTGCCAGTATGGACCCGGGGGAGACCCAGTACTTC.

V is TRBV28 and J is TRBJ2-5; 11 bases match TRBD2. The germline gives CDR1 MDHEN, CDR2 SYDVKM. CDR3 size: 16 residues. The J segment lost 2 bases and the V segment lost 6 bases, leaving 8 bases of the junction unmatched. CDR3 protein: CASRLIAGGTQETQYF. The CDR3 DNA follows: TGTGCCAGCAGATTAATAGCGGGAGGGACACAAGAGACCCAGTACTTC.

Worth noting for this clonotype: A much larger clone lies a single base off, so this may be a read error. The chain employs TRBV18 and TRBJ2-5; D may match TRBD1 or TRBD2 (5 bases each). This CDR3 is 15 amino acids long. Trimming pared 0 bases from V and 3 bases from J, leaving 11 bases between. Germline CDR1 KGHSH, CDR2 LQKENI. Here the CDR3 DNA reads TGTGCCAGCTCACCACCCGGGGCAGGAAAAGAGACCCAGTACTTC. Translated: CASSPPGAGKETQYF.

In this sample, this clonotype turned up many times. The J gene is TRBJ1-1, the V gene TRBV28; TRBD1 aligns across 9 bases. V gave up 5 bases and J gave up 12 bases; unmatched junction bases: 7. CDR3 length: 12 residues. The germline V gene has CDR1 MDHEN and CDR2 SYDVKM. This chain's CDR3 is CASSPGDRASFF. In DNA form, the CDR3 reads TGTGCCAGCAGTCCGGGGGACAGGGCATCTTTCTTT.